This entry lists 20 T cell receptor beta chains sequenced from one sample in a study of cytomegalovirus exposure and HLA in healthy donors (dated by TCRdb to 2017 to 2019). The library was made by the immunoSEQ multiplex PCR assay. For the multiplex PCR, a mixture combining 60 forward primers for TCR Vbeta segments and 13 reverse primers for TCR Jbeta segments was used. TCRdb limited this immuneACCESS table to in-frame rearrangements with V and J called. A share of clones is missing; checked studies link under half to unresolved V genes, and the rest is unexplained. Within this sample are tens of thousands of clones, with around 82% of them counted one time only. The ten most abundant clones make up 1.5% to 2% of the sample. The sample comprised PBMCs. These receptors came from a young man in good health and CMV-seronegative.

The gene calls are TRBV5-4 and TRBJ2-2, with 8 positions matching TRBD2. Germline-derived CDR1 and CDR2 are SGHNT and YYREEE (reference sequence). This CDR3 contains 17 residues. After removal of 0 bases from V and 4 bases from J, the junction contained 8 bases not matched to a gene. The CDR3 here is CASSLGTGGKSTGELFF. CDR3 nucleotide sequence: TGTGCCAGCAGCTTGGGTACGGGGGGGAAAAGCACCGGGGAGCTGTTTTTT.

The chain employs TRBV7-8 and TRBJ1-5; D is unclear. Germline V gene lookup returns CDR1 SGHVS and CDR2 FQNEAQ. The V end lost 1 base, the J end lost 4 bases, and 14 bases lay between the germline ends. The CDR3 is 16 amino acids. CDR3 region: CASSLGTPGGNQPQHF. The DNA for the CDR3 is TGTGCCAGCAGCTTAGGAACGCCGGGTGGGAATCAGCCCCAGCATTTT.

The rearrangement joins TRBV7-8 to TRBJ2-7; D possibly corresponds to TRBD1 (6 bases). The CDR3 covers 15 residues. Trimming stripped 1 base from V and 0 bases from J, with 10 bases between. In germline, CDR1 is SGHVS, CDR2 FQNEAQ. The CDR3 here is CASSLETGLSYEQYF. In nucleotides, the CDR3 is TGTGCCAGCAGCTTAGAGACAGGCCTCTCCTACGAGCAGTACTTC.

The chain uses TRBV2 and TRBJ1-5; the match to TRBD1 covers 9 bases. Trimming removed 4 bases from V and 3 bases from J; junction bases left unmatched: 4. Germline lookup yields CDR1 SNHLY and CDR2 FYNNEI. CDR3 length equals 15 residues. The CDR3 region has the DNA TGTGCCAGCAGTGCGGGACAGGGTCACAATCAGCCCCAGCATTTT. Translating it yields CASSAGQGHNQPQHF.

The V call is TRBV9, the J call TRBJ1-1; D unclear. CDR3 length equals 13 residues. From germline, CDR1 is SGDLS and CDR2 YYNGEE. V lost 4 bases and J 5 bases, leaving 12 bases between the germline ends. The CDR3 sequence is CASSSFPGTEAFF. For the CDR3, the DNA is TGTGCCAGCAGCTCATTCCCGGGGACTGAAGCTTTCTTT.

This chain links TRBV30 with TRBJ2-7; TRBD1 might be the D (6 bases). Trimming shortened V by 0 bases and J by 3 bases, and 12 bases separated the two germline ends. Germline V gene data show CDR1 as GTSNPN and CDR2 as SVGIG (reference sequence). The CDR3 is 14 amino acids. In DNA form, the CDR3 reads TGTGCCTGGAGTGTCGGTTCAGGGGACTACGAGCAGTACTTC. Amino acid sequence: CAWSVGSGDYEQYF.

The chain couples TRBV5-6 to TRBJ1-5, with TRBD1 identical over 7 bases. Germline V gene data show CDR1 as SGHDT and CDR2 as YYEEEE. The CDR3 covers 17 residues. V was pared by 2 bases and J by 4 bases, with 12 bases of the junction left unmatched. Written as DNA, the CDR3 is TGTGCCAGCAGCTTAGGACAGGAGACCCAATATAATCAGCCCCAGCATTTT. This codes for CASSLGQETQYNQPQHF.

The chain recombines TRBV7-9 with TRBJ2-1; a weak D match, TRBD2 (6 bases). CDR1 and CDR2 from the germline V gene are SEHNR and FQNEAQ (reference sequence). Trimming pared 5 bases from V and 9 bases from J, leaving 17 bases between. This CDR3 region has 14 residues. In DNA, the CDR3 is TGTGCCAGCAGCCGCGGAGGGGCTTCTGGTGAGCAGTTCTTC. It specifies CASSRGGASGEQFF.

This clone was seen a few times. This CDR3 is CAWSYRDRNTEAFF. The CDR3 DNA reads TGTGCCTGGAGTTACCGGGACAGAAACACTGAAGCTTTCTTT. The rearrangement links TRBV30 to TRBJ1-1; 7 nucleotides align to TRBD1. Germline V gives CDR1 GTSNPN, CDR2 SVGIG (reference sequence). The CDR3 extends over 14 amino acids. The V gene end was trimmed by 2 bases and the J gene end by 2 bases; junction bases not matched to a gene: 5.

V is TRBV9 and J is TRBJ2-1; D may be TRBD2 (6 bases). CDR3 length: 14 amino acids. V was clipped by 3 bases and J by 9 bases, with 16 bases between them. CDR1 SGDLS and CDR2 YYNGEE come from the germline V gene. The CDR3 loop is CASSAGTMGGEQFF. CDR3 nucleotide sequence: TGTGCCAGCAGCGCAGGGACGATGGGGGGTGAGCAGTTCTTC.

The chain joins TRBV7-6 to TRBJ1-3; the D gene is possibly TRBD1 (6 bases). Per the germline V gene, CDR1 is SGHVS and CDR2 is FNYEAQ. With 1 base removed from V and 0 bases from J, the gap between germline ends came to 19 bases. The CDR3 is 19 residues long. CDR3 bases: TGTGCCAGCAGCTTAGTAGCTAGCGGGACACCCGGCTCTGGAAACACCATATATTTT. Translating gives CASSLVASGTPGSGNTIYF.

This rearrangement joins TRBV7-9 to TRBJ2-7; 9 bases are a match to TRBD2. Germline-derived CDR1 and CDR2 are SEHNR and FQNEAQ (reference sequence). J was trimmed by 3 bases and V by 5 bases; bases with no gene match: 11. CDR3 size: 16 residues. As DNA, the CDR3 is TGTGCCAGCAGCCCCACTAGCGGGCGGCGGGGCTACGAGCAGTACTTC. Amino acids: CASSPTSGRRGYEQYF.

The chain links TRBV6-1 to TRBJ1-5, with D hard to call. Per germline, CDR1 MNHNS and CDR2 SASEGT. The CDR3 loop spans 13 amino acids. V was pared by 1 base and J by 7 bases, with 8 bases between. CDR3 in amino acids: CASSEDGVQPQHF. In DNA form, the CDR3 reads TGTGCCAGCAGTGAAGACGGGGTACAGCCCCAGCATTTT.

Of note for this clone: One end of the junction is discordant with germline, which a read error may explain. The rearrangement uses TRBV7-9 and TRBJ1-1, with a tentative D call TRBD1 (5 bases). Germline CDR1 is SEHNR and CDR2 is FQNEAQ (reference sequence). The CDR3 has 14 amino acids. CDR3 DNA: TGTTCCAGCAGCTTATTAGACAGCCGGAGGGGAGCTTTCTTT. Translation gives CSSSLLDSRRGAFF. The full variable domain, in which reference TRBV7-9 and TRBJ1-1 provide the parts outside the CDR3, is DTGVSQNPRHKITKRGQNVTFRCDPISEHNRLYWYRQTLGQGPEFLTYFQNEAQLEKSRLLSDRFSAERPKGSFSTLEIQRTEQGDSAMYLCSSSLLDSRRGAFFGQGTRLTVV.

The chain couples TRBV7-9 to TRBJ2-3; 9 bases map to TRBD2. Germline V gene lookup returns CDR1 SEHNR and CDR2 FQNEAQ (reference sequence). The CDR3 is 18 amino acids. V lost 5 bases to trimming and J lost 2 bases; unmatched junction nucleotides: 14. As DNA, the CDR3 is TGTGCCAGCAGCGACCTAGCGGGGCTGCACCTCGTCACAGATACGCAGTATTTT. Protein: CASSDLAGLHLVTDTQYF.

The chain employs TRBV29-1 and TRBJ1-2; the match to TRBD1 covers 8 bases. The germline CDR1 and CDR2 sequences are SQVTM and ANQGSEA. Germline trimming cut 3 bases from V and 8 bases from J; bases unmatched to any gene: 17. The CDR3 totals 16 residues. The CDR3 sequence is CSVDFLGDRREEGYTF. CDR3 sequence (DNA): TGCAGCGTTGATTTTCTTGGGGACAGGCGGGAAGAGGGCTACACCTTC.

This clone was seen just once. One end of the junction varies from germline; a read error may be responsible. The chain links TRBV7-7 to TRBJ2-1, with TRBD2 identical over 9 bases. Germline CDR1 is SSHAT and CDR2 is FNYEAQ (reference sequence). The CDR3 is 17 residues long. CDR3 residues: CASSFDGGRAPYNEQFF. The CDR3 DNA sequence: TGTGCTAGCAGCTTCGATGGCGGGAGGGCCCCTTACAATGAGCAGTTCTTC.

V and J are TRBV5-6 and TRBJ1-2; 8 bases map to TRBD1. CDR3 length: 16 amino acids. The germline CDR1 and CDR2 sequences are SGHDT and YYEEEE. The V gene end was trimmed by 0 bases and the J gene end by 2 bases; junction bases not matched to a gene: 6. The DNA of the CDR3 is TGTGCCAGCAGCTTGGGGACAGGGACGAGAAACTATGGCTACACCTTC. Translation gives CASSLGTGTRNYGYTF.

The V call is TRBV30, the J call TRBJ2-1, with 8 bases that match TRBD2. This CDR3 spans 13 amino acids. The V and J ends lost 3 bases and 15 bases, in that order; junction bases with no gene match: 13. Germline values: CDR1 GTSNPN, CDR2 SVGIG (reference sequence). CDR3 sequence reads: CAWRGPGLEVGFF. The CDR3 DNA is TGTGCCTGGAGGGGGCCGGGACTAGAGGTGGGGTTCTTC.

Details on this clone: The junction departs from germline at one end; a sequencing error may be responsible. DNA of the CDR3: TGCGCCATCAGCCACGGAGGCGACTTCTCTATGGTACAAGATACGCAGTATTTT. This sequence encodes CAISHGGDFSMVQDTQYF. The J gene is TRBJ2-3, the V gene TRBV4-1; a possible D gene is TRBD2 (5 bases). The CDR3 contains 18 residues. CDR1 MGHRA and CDR2 YSYEKL come from the germline V gene.